Listed below are T cell receptor beta chains from one sample, sequenced in a study of T cell clonotyping in hematopoietic cell transplantation. The protocol was immunoSEQ multiplex PCR, while the TCRdb copy is restricted to in-frame clones and leaves out a portion. The table includes some 76,000 clones, less than 96% detected once. Sequences were derived from peripheral blood mononuclear cells, sampled before stem cell transplant. These receptors were obtained from a woman aged 50 to 60 with acute myeloid leukemia. Some clones in this sample may be carry-over from other donors' samples. CDR3s include the opening cysteine and the closing phenylalanine or tryptophan. D genes are given only for firm matches. Size is stated for part of the rows, as once, few or many counts, or as a class when the clone is expanded.

J gene | D gene | clone size | V gene | CDR3 protein | CDR3 DNA
TRBJ1-3 | - | - | TRBV6-1 | CASSAPTGRAGNTIYF | TGTGCCAGCAGTGCCCCTACAGGGAGGGCTGGAAACACCATATATTTT
TRBJ1-1 | - | - | TRBV30 | CAWKDFRNTEAFF | TGTGCCTGGAAGGATTTCAGGAACACTGAAGCTTTCTTT
TRBJ1-5 | - | - | TRBV30 | CAWNLYSNQPQHF | TGTGCCTGGAACCTGTATAGCAATCAGCCCCAGCATTTT
TRBJ1-6 | TRBD1 | - | TRBV6-1 | CASRWDRANSPLHF | TGTGCCAGCAGGTGGGACAGGGCGAATTCACCCCTCCACTTT
TRBJ2-7 | - | - | TRBV6-1 | CASSEVFDSYEQYF | TGTGCCAGCAGTGAAGTGTTCGACTCCTACGAGCAGTACTTC
TRBJ1-5 | - | once | TRBV19 | CASSIQAGKANQPQHF | TGTGCCAGTAGTATTCAGGCAGGGAAGGCGAATCAGCCCCAGCATTTT
TRBJ2-7 | TRBD1 | once | TRBV6-1 | CASSEVRTGGYEQYF | TGTGCCAGCAGTGAGGTTAGGACAGGGGGCTACGAGCAGTACTTC
TRBJ1-6 | TRBD1 | - | TRBV6-5 | CASSYSTGEGSPLHF | TGTGCCAGCAGTTACTCGACAGGGGAGGGTTCACCCCTCCACTTT
TRBJ1-1 | TRBD1 | - | TRBV7-2 | CASSSDRLNTEAFF | TGTGCCAGCAGCTCGGACAGGTTGAACACTGAAGCTTTCTTT
TRBJ2-2 | TRBD2 | - | TRBV7-6 | CASSSLAGVLTGELFF | TGTGCCAGCAGCTCCTTAGCGGGAGTGCTGACCGGGGAGCTGTTTTTT
TRBJ1-1 | TRBD1 | - | TRBV29-1 | CSVAPPQGTEAFF | TGCAGCGTCGCGCCACCACAGGGGACTGAAGCTTTCTTT
TRBJ1-6 | TRBD1 | - | TRBV7-2 | CASSLGPGGSGSPLHF | TGTGCCAGCAGCTTAGGCCCAGGGGGGTCGGGATCACCCCTCCACTTT
TRBJ2-5 | - | - | TRBV30 | CAWNEYQETQYF | TGTGCCTGGAACGAGTACCAAGAGACCCAGTACTTC
TRBJ2-3 | - | - | TRBV29-1 | CSVKMADTQYF | TGCAGCGTCAAGATGGCGGATACGCAGTATTTT
TRBJ1-1 | - | - | TRBV30 | CAWRSGGRAFF | TGTGCCTGGAGGTCAGGAGGGAGAGCTTTCTTT
TRBJ2-5 | - | - | TRBV5-4 | CASSLLGATQETQYF | TGTGCCAGCAGCTTGTTGGGGGCTACCCAAGAGACCCAGTACTTC
TRBJ2-7 | - | - | TRBV5-1 | CASSRDSAYEQYF | TGCGCCAGCAGCCGGGACTCCGCCTACGAGCAGTACTTC
TRBJ2-7 | - | - | TRBV5-1 | CASSSSATYEQYF | TGCGCCAGCAGCTCTTCGGCTACCTACGAGCAGTACTTC
TRBJ1-2 | - | - | TRBV20-1 | CSAPRVQGYTF | TGCAGTGCTCCTAGAGTGCAAGGCTACACCTTC
TRBJ2-2 | - | once | TRBV7-8 | CASSLVAGLNTGELFF | TGTGCCAGCAGCTTAGTGGCGGGGTTGAACACCGGGGAGCTGTTTTTT
TRBJ2-5 | - | - | TRBV1 | CTSSHSDLTGGDETQYF | TGCACCAGCAGCCACTCGGACTTGACAGGGGGCGATGAGACCCAGTACTTC
TRBJ2-4 | - | once | TRBV6-5 | CASSLRGAAGNIQYF | TGTGCCAGCAGCCTCCGGGGGGCGGCGGGAAACATTCAGTACTTC